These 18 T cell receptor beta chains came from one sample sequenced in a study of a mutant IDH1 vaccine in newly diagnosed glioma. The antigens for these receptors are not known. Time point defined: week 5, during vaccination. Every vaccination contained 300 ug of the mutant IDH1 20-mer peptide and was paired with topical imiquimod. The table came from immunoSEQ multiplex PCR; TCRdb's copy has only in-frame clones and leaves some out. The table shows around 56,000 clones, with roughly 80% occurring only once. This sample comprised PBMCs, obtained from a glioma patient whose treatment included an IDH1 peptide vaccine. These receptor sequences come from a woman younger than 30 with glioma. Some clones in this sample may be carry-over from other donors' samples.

The CDR3 region is CASSPPRATEQYF. DNA of the CDR3: TGTGCCAGCAGCCCGCCCCGGGCCACCGAGCAGTACTTC. V and J are TRBV5-5 and TRBJ2-7; D is undetermined. The germline gives CDR1 SGHKS, CDR2 YYEKEE (reference sequence). The CDR3 covers 13 residues. V was cut by 4 bases and J by 6 bases, with 14 bases left in between.

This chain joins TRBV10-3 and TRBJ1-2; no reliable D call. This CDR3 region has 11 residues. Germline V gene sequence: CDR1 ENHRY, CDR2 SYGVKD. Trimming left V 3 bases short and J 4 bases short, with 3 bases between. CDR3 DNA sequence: TGTGCCATCAGTGATACCTATGGCTACACCTTC. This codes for CAISDTYGYTF.

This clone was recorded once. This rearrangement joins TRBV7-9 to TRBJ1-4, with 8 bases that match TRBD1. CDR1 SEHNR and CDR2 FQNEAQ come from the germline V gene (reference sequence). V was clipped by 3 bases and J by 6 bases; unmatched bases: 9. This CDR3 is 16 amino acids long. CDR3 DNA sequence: TGTGCCAGCAGCTTGACACGACAGGGGAACGATGAAAAACTGTTTTTT. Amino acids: CASSLTRQGNDEKLFF.

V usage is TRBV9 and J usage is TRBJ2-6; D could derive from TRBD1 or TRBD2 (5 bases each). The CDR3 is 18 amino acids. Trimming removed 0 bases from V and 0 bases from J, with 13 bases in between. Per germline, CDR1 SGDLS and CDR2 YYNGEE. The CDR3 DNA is TGTGCCAGCAGCGTAGGTTCCGGGGCCAGCTCTGGGGCCAACGTCCTGACTTTC. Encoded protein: CASSVGSGASSGANVLTF.

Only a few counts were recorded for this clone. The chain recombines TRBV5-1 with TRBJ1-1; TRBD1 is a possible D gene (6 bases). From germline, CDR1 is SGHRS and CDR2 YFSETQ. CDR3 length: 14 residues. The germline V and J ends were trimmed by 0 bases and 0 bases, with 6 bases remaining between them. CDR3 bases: TGCGCCAGCAGCTTGGGACAGGTGAACACTGAAGCTTTCTTT. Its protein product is CASSLGQVNTEAFF. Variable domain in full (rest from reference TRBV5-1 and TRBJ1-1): KAGVTQTPRYLIKTRGQQVTLSCSPISGHRSVSWYQQTPGQGLQFLFEYFSETQRNKGNFPGRFSGRQFSNSRSEMNVSTLELGDSALYLCASSLGQVNTEAFFGQGTRLTVV.

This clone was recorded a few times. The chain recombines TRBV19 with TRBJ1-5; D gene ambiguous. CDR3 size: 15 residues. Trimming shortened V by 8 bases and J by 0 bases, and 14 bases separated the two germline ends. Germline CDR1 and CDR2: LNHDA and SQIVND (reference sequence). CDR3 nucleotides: TGTGCCAGTTCGTTACAACAGATTAGCAATCAGCCCCAGCATTTT. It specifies CASSLQQISNQPQHF.

This CDR3 is CAWSLRSYNEQFF. The CDR3 DNA sequence: TGTGCCTGGAGTTTACGCTCCTACAATGAGCAGTTCTTC. The chain joins TRBV30 to TRBJ2-1; D gene uncertain. The CDR3 runs to 13 residues. The V and J ends lost 2 bases and 0 bases respectively, with 5 bases between them. Germline V CDR1 and CDR2: GTSNPN, SVGIG (reference sequence).

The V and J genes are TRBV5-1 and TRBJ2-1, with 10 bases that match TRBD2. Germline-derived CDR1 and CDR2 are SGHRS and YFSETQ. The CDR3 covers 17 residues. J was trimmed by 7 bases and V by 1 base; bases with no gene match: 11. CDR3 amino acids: CASSLMASGRLRNEQFF. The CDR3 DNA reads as TGCGCCAGCAGCTTGATGGCTAGCGGGAGACTCAGGAATGAGCAGTTCTTC.

Written as DNA, the CDR3 is TGTGCCATCAGCTCATTATCTACCCAAGGCGATGGCTACACCTTC. This translates into CAISSLSTQGDGYTF. This rearrangement joins TRBV10-3 to TRBJ1-2, with D unclear. The CDR3 sequence is 15 residues long. The V and J ends lost 6 bases and 6 bases respectively, with 20 bases between them. Germline V gene lookup returns CDR1 ENHRY and CDR2 SYGVKD.

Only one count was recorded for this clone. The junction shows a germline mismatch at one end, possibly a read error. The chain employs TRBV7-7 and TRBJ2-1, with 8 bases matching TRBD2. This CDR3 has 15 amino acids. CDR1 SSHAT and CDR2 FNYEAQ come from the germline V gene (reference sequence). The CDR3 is CASSPSGPSYNEQFF. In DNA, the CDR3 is TGTGCTAGCAGCCCTAGCGGGCCCTCCTACAATGAGCAGTTCTTC.

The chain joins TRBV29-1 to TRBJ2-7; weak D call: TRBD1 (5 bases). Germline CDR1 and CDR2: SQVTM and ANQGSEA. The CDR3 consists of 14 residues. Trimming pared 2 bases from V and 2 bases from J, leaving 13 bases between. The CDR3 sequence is CSVERAGKPYEQYF. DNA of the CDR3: TGCAGCGTTGAAAGGGCAGGGAAGCCCTACGAGCAGTACTTC.

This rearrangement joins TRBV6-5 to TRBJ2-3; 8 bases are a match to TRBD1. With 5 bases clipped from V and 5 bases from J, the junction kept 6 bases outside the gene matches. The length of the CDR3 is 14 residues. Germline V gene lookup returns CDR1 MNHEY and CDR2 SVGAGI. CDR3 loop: CASSPGQGGDTQYF. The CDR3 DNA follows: TGTGCCAGCAGTCCAGGACAGGGAGGAGATACGCAGTATTTT.

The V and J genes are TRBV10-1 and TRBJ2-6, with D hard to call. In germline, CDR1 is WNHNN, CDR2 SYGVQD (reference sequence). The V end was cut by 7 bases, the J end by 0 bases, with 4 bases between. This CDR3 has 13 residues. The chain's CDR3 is CASKGSGANVLTF. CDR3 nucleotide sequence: TGCGCCAGCAAGGGCTCTGGGGCCAACGTCCTGACTTTC.

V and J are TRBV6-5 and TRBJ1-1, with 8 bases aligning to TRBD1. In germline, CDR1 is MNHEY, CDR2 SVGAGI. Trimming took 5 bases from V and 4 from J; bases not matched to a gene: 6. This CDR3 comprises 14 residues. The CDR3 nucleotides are TGTGCCAGCAGTAGACAGGGGCAGGGCACTGAAGCTTTCTTT. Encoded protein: CASSRQGQGTEAFF.

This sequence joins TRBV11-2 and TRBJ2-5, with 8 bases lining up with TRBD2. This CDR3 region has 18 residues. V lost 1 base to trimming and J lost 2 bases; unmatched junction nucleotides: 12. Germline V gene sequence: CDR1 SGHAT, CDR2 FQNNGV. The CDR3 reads CASSLGGGAGALQETQYF. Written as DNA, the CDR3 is TGTGCCAGCAGCTTAGGAGGGGGAGCGGGGGCCCTTCAAGAGACCCAGTACTTC.

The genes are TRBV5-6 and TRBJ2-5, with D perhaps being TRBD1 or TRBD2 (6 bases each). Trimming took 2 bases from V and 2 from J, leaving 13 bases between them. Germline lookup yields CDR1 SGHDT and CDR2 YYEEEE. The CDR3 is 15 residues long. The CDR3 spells CASSLISGQQETQYF. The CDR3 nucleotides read TGTGCCAGCAGCTTAATTAGCGGACAGCAAGAGACCCAGTACTTC.

The CDR3 is CASSEALAGGEQYF. The DNA for the CDR3 is TGTGCCAGCAGTGAAGCCCTAGCGGGGGGCGAGCAGTACTTC. This chain uses TRBV2 with TRBJ2-5, with TRBD2 matching over 11 bases. The last part of the DNA fits TRBJ2-7 better; the J call may be wrong. Looked up from germline, CDR1 is SNHLY and CDR2 is FYNNEI. The CDR3 is 14 amino acids.

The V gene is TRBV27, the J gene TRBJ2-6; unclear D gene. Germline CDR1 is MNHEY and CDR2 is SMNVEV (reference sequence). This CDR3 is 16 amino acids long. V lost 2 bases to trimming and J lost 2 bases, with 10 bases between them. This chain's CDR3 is CASSLRFRAGANVLTF. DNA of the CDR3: TGTGCCAGCAGTTTAAGGTTTAGGGCTGGGGCCAACGTCCTGACTTTC.